Listed below are T cell receptor beta chains from one sample, sequenced in a study of CD8 T cells in ankylosing spondylitis. TCRdb re-called the 5' RACE reads through MiXCR, storing one row per CDR3 protein. The sample yields roughly 86,000 distinct CDR3 sequences, about 8.8% seen once. Sequencing was carried out using blood, either unsorted or a sorted T cell fraction (not recorded which). These TCRs come from a male donor with ankylosing spondylitis or in good health (not recorded which). The conserved cysteine and the conserved F or W are not part of the CDR3 here. A row's size may be missing; if present it is once, few, many or a size class.

>few|TRBJ2-2|TRBV7-8
ASSLFGLANTGELF
>many|TRBJ1-5|TRBV20-1
SARTDINQPQH
>-|TRBJ2-7|TRBV6-5
ASSYLPMRGSYEQY
>many|TRBJ2-7|TRBV29-1
SAAGTSGGNYEQY
>many|TRBJ2-1|TRBV7-3
ASSLTGTRLHEQF
>-|TRBJ2-7|TRBV4-2
ASSPAGSFYEQY
>few|TRBJ2-1|TRBV28
ASSLLREQF
>many|TRBJ2-5|TRBV20-1
SATRTGRMYQETQY
>many|TRBJ1-1|TRBV5-1
ASRKRLSQGAAITEAF
>many|TRBJ2-5|TRBV5-1
ASSLIAGVETQY
>few|TRBJ2-1|TRBV7-3
ASSYLGGGSNNEQF
>few|TRBJ2-5|TRBV9
ASSAGGSSSSETQY
>many|TRBJ2-1|TRBV5-1
ASSLTSGNNEQF
>many|TRBJ2-2|TRBV6-1
ASTLGLVNTGELF
>many|TRBJ2-5|TRBV9
ASSLGLAGPETQY
>many|TRBJ1-4|TRBV29-1
SVEAAGQGEKLF
>many|TRBJ1-1|TRBV7-2
ASSTGQGYMNTEAF
>many|TRBJ2-6|TRBV5-1
ASSFTHSSGANVLT
>many|TRBJ1-6|TRBV5-1
ASSPSGQGGSPLH
>many|TRBJ2-7|TRBV15
ATSRGGQVGYEQY
>many|TRBJ2-3|TRBV7-9
ASSLEWTGRY
>few|TRBJ2-2|TRBV2
ASSEDRGRGELF
>-|TRBJ2-7|TRBV20-1
SADRTGEAYEQY
>many|TRBJ2-7|TRBV2
ASLGPSYEQY
>many|TRBJ2-1|TRBV15
ATSDRDRGYNEQF
>many|TRBJ2-1|TRBV29-1
SVERTSGGLSYNEQF
>-|TRBJ1-1|TRBV5-6
ASSDTGYTEAF
>many|TRBJ2-3|TRBV7-2
ASSSQTGGTDTQY
>many|TRBJ1-2|TRBV7-2
ASSLGPTAYGYT
>-|TRBJ2-7|TRBV27
ASSFGVRYEQY